This entry lists 18 T cell receptor beta chains sequenced from one sample in a study of blood T cell repertoires in COVID-19. Profiling relied on immunoSEQ multiplex PCR, and the TCRdb table lists in-frame clones only, not all of them. This table has under 150,000 clones, about 85% appearing once. Sequenced material: peripheral blood. The receptors here all came from a man in his forties with acute or convalescent COVID-19.

V gene TRBV25-1 combines with J gene TRBJ1-5; tentative D call: TRBD1 (6 bases). Deletions cut 4 bases from V and 3 bases from J, with 10 bases between. The germline V gene has CDR1 MGHDK and CDR2 SYGVNS. The CDR3 extends over 14 amino acids. This CDR3 is CASSATGSNQPQHF. The CDR3 DNA follows: TGTGCCAGCAGTGCGACAGGATCCAATCAGCCCCAGCATTTT.

This clone was found a few times. The chain recombines TRBV5-1 with TRBJ2-7, with a possible D match to TRBD1 (6 bases). V was clipped by 0 bases and J by 0 bases, with 13 bases between them. In germline, CDR1 is SGHRS, CDR2 YFSETQ. The CDR3 is made up of 16 amino acids. CDR3 sequence reads: CASSLADWTDSYEQYF. DNA for the CDR3: TGCGCCAGCAGCTTGGCCGACTGGACAGACTCCTACGAGCAGTACTTC.

The genes are TRBV2 and TRBJ1-4, with a possible D match to TRBD1 (6 bases). V was trimmed by 6 bases and J by 7 bases, leaving 18 bases between them. The CDR3 is made up of 15 amino acids. CDR1 and CDR2 (germline): SNHLY, FYNNEI. This CDR3 reads CASRIDRNGVEKLFF. The CDR3 region has the DNA TGTGCCAGCAGAATCGACAGGAACGGGGTTGAAAAACTGTTTTTT.

This clone was observed a single time. The chain has TRBV2 and TRBJ1-3; D is perhaps TRBD1 (6 bases). The CDR3 is made up of 14 amino acids. Germline loops: CDR1 SNHLY, CDR2 FYNNEI. V lost 8 bases to trimming and J lost 1 base, with 12 bases between them. The DNA for the CDR3 is TGTGCCAGCGACATCACAGGGTCTGGAAACACCATATATTTT. It yields the protein CASDITGSGNTIYF.

The genes are TRBV7-8 and TRBJ1-5; D perhaps matches TRBD1 (5 bases). Germline V gives CDR1 SGHVS, CDR2 FQNEAQ. This CDR3 is built from 16 residues. Trimming pared 1 base from V and 0 bases from J, leaving 10 bases between. The CDR3: CASSLEGRRSNQPQHF. The CDR3 region has the DNA TGTGCCAGCAGCTTAGAGGGGCGTCGTAGCAATCAGCCCCAGCATTTT.

The sample holds one count of this clone. This rearrangement joins TRBV7-9 to TRBJ2-1; D gene ambiguous. CDR1 and CDR2 (germline): SEHNR, FQNEAQ (reference sequence). This CDR3 is 8 amino acids long. The CDR3 nucleotides read TGTTCGGTCGGTGAGCAGTTCTTC. Encoded protein: CSVGEQFF.

In DNA form, the CDR3 reads TGTGCCTGGAGTAAGCCCCTCCGCCCCAATGAAGCTTTCTTT. This translates into CAWSKPLRPNEAFF. V gene TRBV30 combines with J gene TRBJ1-1; D remains unclear. The ends were cut back, 2 bases at V and 7 bases at J, with 17 bases in the middle. Germline-derived CDR1 and CDR2 are GTSNPN and SVGIG (reference sequence). This CDR3 is 14 amino acids long.

The chain carries TRBV3-1 (or the pseudogene TRBV3-2) and TRBJ1-1; no reliable D call. CDR1 is LGHDT and CDR2 is YNNKEL in the germline V gene (reference sequence). The V and J ends lost 11 bases and 3 bases respectively, with 19 bases between them. The CDR3 runs to 14 residues. The CDR3 region has the DNA TGTGCCGCAGCGGCCTCGGGGAGGGACACTGAAGCTTTCTTT. Its translation: CAAAASGRDTEAFF.

The V call is TRBV7-6, the J call TRBJ2-7; TRBD2 matches 8 bases. V was pared by 0 bases and J by 0 bases, with 4 bases of the junction left unmatched. The CDR3 length is 16 residues. CDR1 and CDR2 from the germline V gene are SGHVS and FNYEAQ. Written as DNA, the CDR3 is TGTGCCAGCAGCTTAGCAGCGGGGGAGAGCTCCTACGAGCAGTACTTC. Its translation is CASSLAAGESSYEQYF.

V gene TRBV24-1 combines with J gene TRBJ2-3, with 8 bases aligning to TRBD2. Looked up from germline, CDR1 is KGHDR and CDR2 is SFDVKD. The CDR3 is 14 amino acids. The V gene end was trimmed by 5 bases and the J gene end by 5 bases; junction bases not matched to a gene: 5. CDR3 bases: TGTGCCACCAGTGGAACGGGGGGGGAAGATACGCAGTATTTT. Translating it yields CATSGTGGEDTQYF.

V gene TRBV7-3 combines with J gene TRBJ2-6; 9 bases fit TRBD1. Per the germline V gene, CDR1 is SGHTA and CDR2 is FQGTGA. J lost 1 base, V lost 8 bases, and 6 bases had no gene match. The CDR3 has 16 residues. The CDR3 coding sequence is TGTGCCAGCTCGGGACAGGGTGCTTCTGGGGCCAACGTCCTGACTTTC. This encodes CASSGQGASGANVLTF. Using reference TRBV7-3 and TRBJ2-6 for the parts outside the CDR3, the full variable domain is GAGVSQTPSNKVTEKGKYVELRCDPISGHTALYWYRQSLGQGPEFLIYFQGTGAADDSGLPNDRFFAVRPEGSVSTLKIQRTERGDSAVYLCASSGQGASGANVLTFGAGSRLTVL.

The V call is TRBV2, the J call TRBJ1-2; perhaps TRBD1 as D (5 bases). This CDR3 is 15 amino acids long. V lost 7 bases to trimming and J lost 5 bases, with 20 bases between them. Germline CDR1 SNHLY, CDR2 FYNNEI. The CDR3 nucleotides are TGTGCCAGCATCAGGGACCTCGCGGGAGAATATGGCTACACCTTC. Residues: CASIRDLAGEYGYTF.

The V call is TRBV5-5, the J call TRBJ1-6, with D possibly being TRBD1 (6 bases). This CDR3 contains 13 residues. Germline V gene sequence: CDR1 SGHKS, CDR2 YYEKEE (reference sequence). The ends were cut back, 1 base at V and 10 bases at J, with 9 bases in the middle. CDR3 coding DNA: TGTGCCAGCAGCTTGTCAGGGGACTCACCCCTCCACTTT. It yields the protein CASSLSGDSPLHF.

V is TRBV7-2 and J is TRBJ2-5; 9 nucleotides match TRBD2. This CDR3 has 17 residues. Per the germline V gene, CDR1 is SGHTA and CDR2 is FQGNSA. V lost 5 bases, J lost 6 bases, and 16 bases stayed unmatched. CDR3 nucleotides: TGTGCCAGCAGCAAGGGGTCCGGACTAGCGTTTGTAAAGACCCAGTACTTC. Its translation is CASSKGSGLAFVKTQYF.

V and J are TRBV9 and TRBJ2-1, with D unclear. Deletions cut 0 bases from V and 0 bases from J, with 10 bases between. The length of the CDR3 is 16 residues. Germline lookup yields CDR1 SGDLS and CDR2 YYNGEE. The chain's CDR3 is CASSVGSLSSYNEQFF. The CDR3 DNA is TGTGCCAGCAGCGTAGGTTCCCTCAGCTCCTACAATGAGCAGTTCTTC.

This chain links TRBV5-1 with TRBJ1-2; D not resolved. This CDR3 contains 14 residues. Germline CDR1 reads SGHRS; CDR2 reads YFSETQ. V was clipped by 0 bases and J by 2 bases, with 8 bases between them. CDR3 nucleotides: TGCGCCAGCAGCTTGGATGGGAGAAACTATGGCTACACCTTC. Translating gives CASSLDGRNYGYTF.

The chain employs TRBV7-2 and TRBJ2-3; D is possibly TRBD2 (5 bases). V was cut by 5 bases and J by 4 bases, with 19 bases left in between. This CDR3 contains 16 residues. Germline CDR1 SGHTA, CDR2 FQGNSA. Here the CDR3 reads CASSPRSAGGPDTQYF. Here the CDR3 DNA reads TGTGCCAGCAGCCCCCGGTCCGCTGGAGGCCCAGATACGCAGTATTTT. Variable domain in full (rest from reference TRBV7-2 and TRBJ2-3): GAGVSQSPSNKVTEKGKDVELRCDPISGHTALYWYRQSLGQGLEFLIYFQGNSAPDKSGLPSDRFSAERTGGSVSTLTIQRTQQEDSAVYLCASSPRSAGGPDTQYFGPGTRLTVL.

The chain combines TRBV6-4 with TRBJ1-2, with 8 bases matching TRBD1. Germline trimming cut 6 bases from V and 6 bases from J; bases unmatched to any gene: 6. Germline V gene lookup returns CDR1 MRHNA and CDR2 SNTAGT. The CDR3 sequence is 13 residues long. CDR3 DNA sequence: TGTGCCAGCAGCGGAGGACAGGGAGATGGCTACACCTTC. Translating it yields CASSGGQGDGYTF.